A single T cell receptor beta chain is shown here with its context. Here immunoSEQ multiplex PCR was the method, and the copy in TCRdb shows in-frame clones only, minus some. The sample yields fewer than 150,000 clones, approximately 94% seen once. This sample is drawn from a study of T cell responses to AZD1222 COVID-19 vaccine. Germline CDR1 is LNHDA and CDR2 is SQIVND (reference sequence). V lost 7 bases and J lost 6, with 13 bases in between. The CDR3 extends over 13 amino acids. The TCR sequence derives from an adult in good health. V usage is TRBV19 and J usage is TRBJ1-3, with D perhaps matching TRBD1 (5 bases). The material was peripheral blood, obtained on day 0 of AZD1222 vaccination. The CDR3: CASTAQDLNTIYF. In DNA, the CDR3 is TGTGCCAGTACCGCACAGGATTTAAACACCATATATTTT.